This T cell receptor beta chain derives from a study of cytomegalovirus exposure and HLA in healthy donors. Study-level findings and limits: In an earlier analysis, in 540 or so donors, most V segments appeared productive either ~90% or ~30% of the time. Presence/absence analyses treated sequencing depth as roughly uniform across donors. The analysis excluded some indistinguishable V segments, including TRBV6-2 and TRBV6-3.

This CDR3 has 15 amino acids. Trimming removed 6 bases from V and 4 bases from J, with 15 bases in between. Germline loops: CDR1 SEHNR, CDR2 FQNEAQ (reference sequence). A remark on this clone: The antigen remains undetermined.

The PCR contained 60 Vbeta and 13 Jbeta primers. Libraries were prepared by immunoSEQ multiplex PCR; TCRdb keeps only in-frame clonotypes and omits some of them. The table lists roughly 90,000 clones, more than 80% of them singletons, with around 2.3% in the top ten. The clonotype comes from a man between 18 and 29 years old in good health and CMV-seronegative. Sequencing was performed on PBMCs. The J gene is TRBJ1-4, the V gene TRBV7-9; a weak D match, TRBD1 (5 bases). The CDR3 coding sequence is TGTGCCAGCAGTCGCGGGGGACTGCTTAATGAAAAACTGTTTTTT. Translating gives CASSRGGLLNEKLFF. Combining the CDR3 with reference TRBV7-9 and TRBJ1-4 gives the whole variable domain DTGVSQNPRHKITKRGQNVTFRCDPISEHNRLYWYRQTLGQGPEFLTYFQNEAQLEKSRLLSDRFSAERPKGSFSTLEIQRTEQGDSAMYLCASSRGGLLNEKLFFGSGTQLSVL.